This T cell receptor beta chain was identified in a study of blood T cell repertoires in COVID-19. The wider study: Acute and convalescent COVID-19 samples came from the United States, Italy and Spain. In each case, the material was cDNA or gDNA derived from T cells, B-cell-depleted T cells, or PBMCs.

In the authors' methods: Researchers report that nucleated cell counts were estimated from reference gene primer amplification. The data were produced by immunoSEQ multiplex PCR, yet TCRdb's version contains in-frame clones alone and is incomplete. D and trimming were read from the DNA, whereas the V and J calls and clone size are those reported in that table. The sample records around 100,000 clones, 85% being singletons. The germline gives CDR1 MDHEN, CDR2 SYDVKM. With V trimmed by 10 bases and J by 8 bases, 14 bases remained unmatched. This CDR3 is built from 14 residues. This clonotype originated in a human donor in a cohort sampled during active COVID-19. The V gene is TRBV28, the J gene TRBJ1-1; 9 bases are a match to TRBD1. Sequenced sample: peripheral blood. CDR3 sequence: CATLPQGASKEAFF. The CDR3 DNA reads as TGTGCCACCCTCCCACAGGGGGCGAGTAAAGAAGCTTTCTTT. The whole variable domain, remainder taken from reference TRBV28 and TRBJ1-1, is DVKVTQSSRYLVKRTGEKVFLECVQDMDHENMFWYRQDPGLGLRLIYFSYDVKMKEKGDIPEGYSVSREKKERFSLILESASTNQTSMYLCATLPQGASKEAFFGQGTRLTVV.